Here is one T cell receptor (beta chain) with its context. Trimming cost V 0 bases and J 5 bases, with 13 bases left between them. Germline V CDR1 and CDR2: KGHSH, LQKENI. This CDR3 region has 15 residues. This entry comes from a study of T cell changes during pregnancy in multiple sclerosis. Repertoires were generated with immunoSEQ multiplex PCR, while TCRdb's copy carries only in-frame clones and drops some. Among about 64,000 clones listed, 80% to 95% were seen once. The chain couples TRBV18 to TRBJ1-1; D is ambiguous. The sample here was peripheral blood, taken in the third trimester of pregnancy. The receptor was isolated from a female donor in good health, enrolled as a control in a pregnancy study. CDR3 DNA sequence: TGTGCCAGCTCACCACCGGTGGCCCGGGGAACTGAAGCTTTCTTT. It translates to CASSPPVARGTEAFF.